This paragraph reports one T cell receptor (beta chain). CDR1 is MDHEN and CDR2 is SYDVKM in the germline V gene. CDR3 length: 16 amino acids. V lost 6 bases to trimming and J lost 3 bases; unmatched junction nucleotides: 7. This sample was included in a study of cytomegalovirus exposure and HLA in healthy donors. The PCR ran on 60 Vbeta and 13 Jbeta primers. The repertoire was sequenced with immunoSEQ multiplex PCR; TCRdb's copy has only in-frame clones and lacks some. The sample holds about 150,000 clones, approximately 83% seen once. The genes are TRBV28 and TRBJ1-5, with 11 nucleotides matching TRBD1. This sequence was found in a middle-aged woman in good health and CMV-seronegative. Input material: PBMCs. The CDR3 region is CASSYRDRGDNQPQHF. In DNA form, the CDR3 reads TGTGCCAGCAGCTACCGGGACAGGGGGGACAATCAGCCCCAGCATTTT.